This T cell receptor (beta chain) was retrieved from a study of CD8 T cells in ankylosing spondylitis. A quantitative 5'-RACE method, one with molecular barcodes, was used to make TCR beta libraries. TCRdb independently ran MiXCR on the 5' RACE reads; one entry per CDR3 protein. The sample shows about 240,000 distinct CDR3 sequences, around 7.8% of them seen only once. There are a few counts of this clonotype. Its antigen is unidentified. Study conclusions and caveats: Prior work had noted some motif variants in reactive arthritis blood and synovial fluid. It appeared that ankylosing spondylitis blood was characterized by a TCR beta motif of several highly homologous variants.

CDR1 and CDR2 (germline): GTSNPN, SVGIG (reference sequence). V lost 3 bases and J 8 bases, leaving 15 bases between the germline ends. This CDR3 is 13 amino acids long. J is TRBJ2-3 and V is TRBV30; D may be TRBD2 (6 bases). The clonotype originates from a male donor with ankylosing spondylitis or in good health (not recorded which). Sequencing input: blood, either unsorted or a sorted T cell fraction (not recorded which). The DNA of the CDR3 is TGTGCCTGGAGCTTGCGGGATGGAGGTACGCAGTATTTT. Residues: CAWSLRDGGTQYF.